Below are 27 T cell receptor beta chains sequenced from a single sample in a study of PD-1 blockade in classical Hodgkin lymphoma. The protocol was immunoSEQ multiplex PCR, while the TCRdb copy is restricted to in-frame clones and leaves out a portion. This table has 45,000 to 55,000 clones, around 73% appearing once. Relapses following autologous stem cell transplantation were seen in all patients, with brentuximab vedotin exposure varying. This sample comprised peripheral blood mononuclear cells (PBMCs), obtained before the second cycle of nivolumab. These receptor sequences come from a human donor with classical Hodgkin lymphoma.

The table lists this clone with a few counts. The genes are TRBV7-3 and TRBJ2-7; tentatively, D is TRBD2 (6 bases). Germline values: CDR1 SGHTA, CDR2 FQGTGA. The V and J ends lost 3 bases and 2 bases respectively, with 8 bases between them. The CDR3 consists of 13 residues. The chain's CDR3 is CASSLGEAYEQYF. In DNA, the CDR3 is TGTGCCAGCAGCTTGGGGGAGGCCTACGAGCAGTACTTC.

This clone was counted a single time. The chain has TRBV30 and TRBJ2-5, with TRBD1 matching 8 bases. V lost 2 bases, J lost 4 bases, and 9 bases stayed unmatched. Germline assignment: CDR1 GTSNPN and CDR2 SVGIG (reference sequence). CDR3 length: 15 residues. In DNA form, the CDR3 reads TGTGCCTGGAGTCATGACAGGGGCATAACAGAGACCCAGTACTTC. Translating it yields CAWSHDRGITETQYF.

V gene TRBV7-6 combines with J gene TRBJ2-1; 8 positions agree with TRBD2. Per the germline V gene, CDR1 is SGHVS and CDR2 is FNYEAQ. The J segment lost 8 bases and the V segment lost 5 bases, leaving 11 bases of the junction unmatched. The CDR3 has 15 residues. The CDR3 DNA reads TGTGCCAGCAGCCCCGCTGGGCGGGAGGTAGATGAGCAGTTCTTC. Translated: CASSPAGREVDEQFF.

The chain links TRBV6-6 to TRBJ1-1; D gene uncertain. The germline gives CDR1 MNHNY, CDR2 SVGAGI (reference sequence). This CDR3 contains 13 residues. V was trimmed by 0 bases and J by 7 bases, leaving 9 bases between them. The CDR3 DNA is TGTGCCAGCAGTTACTCTCCGGGAAGTGAAGCTTTCTTT. As protein: CASSYSPGSEAFF.

The chain couples TRBV28 to TRBJ1-1; tentative D call: TRBD1 (5 bases). Germline CDR1 MDHEN, CDR2 SYDVKM. The CDR3 consists of 13 residues. V was trimmed by 8 bases and J by 10 bases, leaving 20 bases between them. CDR3 sequence reads: CASRSRQKATAFF. In nucleotides, the CDR3 is TGTGCCAGCCGATCCAGACAGAAGGCTACAGCTTTCTTT.

This clone was counted a few times. V is TRBV9 and J is TRBJ2-1, with D tentatively TRBD1 (5 bases). Germline V gene lookup returns CDR1 SGDLS and CDR2 YYNGEE. The CDR3 spans 15 residues. The V gene lost 0 bases and the J gene lost 6 bases, with 13 bases spanning the gap. DNA of the CDR3: TGTGCCAGCAGCGTAGAGGGAAGGGGTAGCAATGAGCAGTTCTTC. This encodes CASSVEGRGSNEQFF.

The gene calls are TRBV9 and TRBJ2-5; either TRBD1 or TRBD2 may supply D (5 bases each). Germline CDR1 SGDLS, CDR2 YYNGEE. The CDR3 is 18 amino acids. With 3 bases removed from V and 2 bases from J, the gap between germline ends came to 23 bases. CDR3 region: CASSATEGPGRRQETQYF. The CDR3 coding sequence is TGTGCCAGCAGCGCGACAGAGGGGCCAGGGCGTCGGCAAGAGACCCAGTACTTC.

The chain carries TRBV6-6 and TRBJ1-2; maybe TRBD1 (5 bases). The V end was cut by 6 bases, the J end by 5 bases, with 13 bases between. This CDR3 spans 13 amino acids. CDR1 is MNHNY and CDR2 is SVGAGI in the germline V gene (reference sequence). Written as DNA, the CDR3 is TGTGCCAGCAGCTCGGGACCGGATTATGGCTACACCTTC. Translated, it gives CASSSGPDYGYTF.

The chain combines TRBV30 with TRBJ2-5, with no clear D. Germline CDR1 and CDR2: GTSNPN and SVGIG (reference sequence). CDR3 length equals 12 residues. Trimming removed 0 bases at V and 2 bases at J, with 4 bases between. The CDR3, as DNA: TGTGCCTGGAGTGTATTGCAAGAGACCCAGTACTTC. Translated: CAWSVLQETQYF.

The chain couples TRBV5-1 to TRBJ2-5; a weak D match, TRBD2 (6 bases). The CDR3 covers 16 residues. Trimming shortened V by 0 bases and J by 2 bases, and 14 bases separated the two germline ends. CDR1 is SGHRS and CDR2 is YFSETQ in the germline V gene. CDR3 nucleotides: TGCGCCAGCAGCTTGGGGGTCTCCGCGGGGCAAGAGACCCAGTACTTC. Translated: CASSLGVSAGQETQYF. The whole variable domain, remainder taken from reference TRBV5-1 and TRBJ2-5, is KAGVTQTPRYLIKTRGQQVTLSCSPISGHRSVSWYQQTPGQGLQFLFEYFSETQRNKGNFPGRFSGRQFSNSRSEMNVSTLELGDSALYLCASSLGVSAGQETQYFGPGTRLLVL.

The V gene is TRBV19, the J gene TRBJ2-1; TRBD2 matches at 8 bases. The V gene's germline CDR1 is LNHDA and CDR2 SQIVND (reference sequence). The CDR3 runs 15 residues. The junction had 1 base not matched to a gene; V was cut back by 3 bases and J by 0 bases. CDR3: CASSMLAGSYNEQFF. The DNA for the CDR3 is TGTGCCAGTAGTATGCTAGCGGGCTCCTACAATGAGCAGTTCTTC.

The rearrangement uses TRBV18 and TRBJ2-2, with D unclear. V was shortened by 6 bases and J by 8 bases, with 13 bases between the two germline ends. Germline V gene sequence: CDR1 KGHSH, CDR2 LQKENI. The CDR3 sequence is 13 residues long. CDR3 coding DNA: TGTGCCAGCTCCCCGACTTCCGGGGGGGAGCTGTTTTTT. This gives the protein CASSPTSGGELFF.

The chain uses TRBV19 and TRBJ1-1, with 10 bases lining up with TRBD1. The CDR3 runs to 17 residues. Germline V lookup: CDR1 LNHDA, CDR2 SQIVND (reference sequence). Losses at the gene ends were 4 bases for V and 5 bases for J; bases not matched to a gene: 13. DNA of the CDR3: TGTGCCAGTAGTACCCCCGGGACAGGGGCCAGTGAGACTGAAGCTTTCTTT. It yields the protein CASSTPGTGASETEAFF.

This clone was recorded once. The chain employs TRBV19 and TRBJ2-7; 13 bases fit TRBD2. Germline CDR1 reads LNHDA; CDR2 reads SQIVND (reference sequence). The CDR3 covers 17 residues. After removal of 5 bases from V and 2 bases from J, the junction contained 9 bases not matched to a gene. CDR3 DNA: TGTGCCAGTAGTCATCCGGGACTAGCGGGACCCACCTACGAGCAGTACTTC. It is translated as CASSHPGLAGPTYEQYF.

The chain uses TRBV7-3 and TRBJ2-2; D is unclear. The germline V gene encodes CDR1 SGHTA and CDR2 FQGTGA. Trimming pared 1 base from V and 2 bases from J, leaving 8 bases between. The length of the CDR3 is 15 residues. DNA for the CDR3: TGTGCCAGCAGCTTAAGTCCCTCAAACACCGGGGAGCTGTTTTTT. Its protein is CASSLSPSNTGELFF.

The chain employs TRBV7-8 and TRBJ2-7; TRBD1 agrees at 9 bases. The junction had 11 bases not matched to a gene; V was cut back by 4 bases and J by 4 bases. Germline V CDR1 and CDR2: SGHVS, FQNEAQ. The CDR3 spans 16 residues. The chain's CDR3 is CASSSARPGQGYEQYF. Here the CDR3 DNA reads TGTGCCAGCAGCTCTGCTCGACCGGGACAGGGATACGAGCAGTACTTC. The full variable domain, its missing parts supplied by reference TRBV7-8 and TRBJ2-7, is GAGVSQSPRYKVAKRGQDVALRCDPISGHVSLFWYQQALGQGPEFLTYFQNEAQLDKSGLPSDRFFAERPEGSVSTLKIQRTQQEDSAVYLCASSSARPGQGYEQYFGPGTRLTVT.

This clone was counted a single time. The genes are TRBV5-6 and TRBJ2-7, with a possible D match to TRBD2 (5 bases). Germline loops: CDR1 SGHDT, CDR2 YYEEEE. The ends were cut back, 6 bases at V and 2 bases at J, with 12 bases in the middle. The CDR3 is 13 residues long. CDR3 sequence reads: CASKGLATYEQYF. DNA of the CDR3: TGTGCCAGCAAAGGACTGGCCACCTACGAGCAGTACTTC.

The chain uses TRBV5-1 and TRBJ2-7, with 14 nucleotides matching TRBD2. V lost 4 bases, J lost 4 bases, and 7 bases stayed unmatched. The germline V gene encodes CDR1 SGHRS and CDR2 YFSETQ. The CDR3 sequence is 16 residues long. The CDR3 here is CASSPRLAGGPYEQYF. The DNA of the CDR3 is TGCGCCAGCAGCCCCAGACTAGCGGGAGGGCCTTACGAGCAGTACTTC. The complete variable domain, with remaining parts taken from reference TRBV5-1 and TRBJ2-7, reads KAGVTQTPRYLIKTRGQQVTLSCSPISGHRSVSWYQQTPGQGLQFLFEYFSETQRNKGNFPGRFSGRQFSNSRSEMNVSTLELGDSALYLCASSPRLAGGPYEQYFGPGTRLTVT.

The CDR3 coding sequence is TGTGCCAGCAGCGTAGATGGGACAGGGGTCTATGGCTACACCTTC. It translates to CASSVDGTGVYGYTF. The chain combines TRBV9 with TRBJ1-2; 10 nucleotides agree with TRBD1. This CDR3 has 15 amino acids. The germline gives CDR1 SGDLS, CDR2 YYNGEE. Trimming took 0 bases from V and 4 from J; bases not matched to a gene: 3.

The V and J genes are TRBV4-1 and TRBJ2-2, with D hard to call. CDR3 length: 17 amino acids. Germline V CDR1 and CDR2: MGHRA, YSYEKL. The V and J ends lost 3 bases and 5 bases respectively, with 19 bases between them. In nucleotides, the CDR3 is TGCGCCAGCAGCCACCCTATATCCGACGGATATACCGGGGAGCTGTTTTTT. Amino acid sequence: CASSHPISDGYTGELFF.

This chain joins TRBV7-2 and TRBJ2-7, with D possibly TRBD1 on 5 matching bases. Trimming took 5 bases from V and 2 from J, leaving 13 bases between them. CDR3 length: 14 amino acids. Germline-derived CDR1 and CDR2 are SGHTA and FQGNSA. CDR3 sequence: CASSRQTETYEQYF. The CDR3 DNA follows: TGTGCCAGCAGCCGCCAGACAGAAACCTACGAGCAGTACTTC. Using reference TRBV7-2 and TRBJ2-7 for the parts outside the CDR3, the full variable domain is GAGVSQSPSNKVTEKGKDVELRCDPISGHTALYWYRQSLGQGLEFLIYFQGNSAPDKSGLPSDRFSAERTGGSVSTLTIQRTQQEDSAVYLCASSRQTETYEQYFGPGTRLTVT.

The chain links TRBV28 to TRBJ1-5; 10 bases align to TRBD1. There are 24 residues in the CDR3. Germline V gives CDR1 MDHEN, CDR2 SYDVKM. J was trimmed by 2 bases and V by 10 bases; bases with no gene match: 35. The DNA of the CDR3 is TGTGCCAAACCTTTAATTTATTTGGCATTACGAGGGACAGGGGAATTGAGGGGCAATCAGCCCCAGCATTTT. It translates to CAKPLIYLALRGTGELRGNQPQHF. Full variable domain (remainder filled in from reference TRBV28 and TRBJ1-5): DVKVTQSSRYLVKRTGEKVFLECVQDMDHENMFWYRQDPGLGLRLIYFSYDVKMKEKGDIPEGYSVSREKKERFSLILESASTNQTSMYLCAKPLIYLALRGTGELRGNQPQHFGDGTRLSIL.

The genes are TRBV7-9 and TRBJ2-1; maybe TRBD2 (6 bases). Trimming shortened V by 1 base and J by 8 bases, and 6 bases separated the two germline ends. This CDR3 has 12 amino acids. Germline CDR1 reads SEHNR; CDR2 reads FQNEAQ (reference sequence). The chain's CDR3 is CASSLVADEQFF. The CDR3 DNA sequence: TGTGCCAGCAGCTTAGTAGCGGATGAGCAGTTCTTC.

The V gene is TRBV25-1, the J gene TRBJ2-1; the match to TRBD1 covers 7 bases. The CDR3 is 13 residues long. Germline values: CDR1 MGHDK, CDR2 SYGVNS. J was trimmed by 6 bases and V by 5 bases; bases with no gene match: 4. As DNA, the CDR3 is TGTGCCAGCAGTACGACAGGGTTCAATGAGCAGTTCTTC. It translates to CASSTTGFNEQFF.

The CDR3 region is CASSLQGTGQKYRNTEAFF. CDR3 DNA sequence: TGCGCCAGCAGCCTGCAAGGAACGGGACAGAAGTACCGGAACACTGAAGCTTTCTTT. The chain couples TRBV5-1 to TRBJ1-1; 7 bases fit TRBD1. CDR3 length equals 19 residues. Losses at the gene ends were 4 bases for V and 1 base for J; bases not matched to a gene: 19. Germline CDR1 SGHRS, CDR2 YFSETQ.

This sequence joins TRBV6-5 and TRBJ1-2; no reliable D call. The CDR3 spans 12 residues. V was cut by 5 bases and J by 9 bases, with 13 bases left in between. Germline loops: CDR1 MNHEY, CDR2 SVGAGI. The CDR3 loop is CASSDPRGRYTF. The CDR3 DNA sequence: TGTGCCAGCAGTGACCCAAGAGGGCGCTACACCTTC.

This clone has more than one count but fewer than ten. The chain combines TRBV6-5 with TRBJ1-5, with 10 bases matching TRBD1. CDR1 and CDR2 (germline): MNHEY, SVGAGI. V trimming: 6 bases; J trimming: 9 bases; junction bases outside the gene matches: 11. The CDR3 covers 15 residues. CDR3 in DNA: TGTGCCAGCAGGGGCGGGACAGGGGAGATTTGGCCCCAGCATTTT. It translates to CASRGGTGEIWPQHF.